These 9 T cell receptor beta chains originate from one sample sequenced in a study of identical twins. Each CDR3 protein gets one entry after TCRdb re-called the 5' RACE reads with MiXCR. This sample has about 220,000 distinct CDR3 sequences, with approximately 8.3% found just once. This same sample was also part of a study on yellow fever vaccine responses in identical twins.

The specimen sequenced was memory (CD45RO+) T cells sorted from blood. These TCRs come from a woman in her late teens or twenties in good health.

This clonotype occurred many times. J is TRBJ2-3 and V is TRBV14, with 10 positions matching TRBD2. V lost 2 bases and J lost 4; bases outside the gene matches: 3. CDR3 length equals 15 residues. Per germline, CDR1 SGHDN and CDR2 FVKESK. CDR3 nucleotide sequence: TGTGCCAGCAGCCAATGGCTAGCGGGAGCAGATACGCAGTATTTT. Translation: CASSQWLAGADTQYF.

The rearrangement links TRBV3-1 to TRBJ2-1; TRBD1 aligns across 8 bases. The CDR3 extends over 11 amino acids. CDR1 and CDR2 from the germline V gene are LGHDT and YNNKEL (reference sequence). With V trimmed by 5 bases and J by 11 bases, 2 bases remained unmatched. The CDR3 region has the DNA TGTGCCAGCAGCTGGACAGGGCAGCAGTTCTTC. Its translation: CASSWTGQQFF.

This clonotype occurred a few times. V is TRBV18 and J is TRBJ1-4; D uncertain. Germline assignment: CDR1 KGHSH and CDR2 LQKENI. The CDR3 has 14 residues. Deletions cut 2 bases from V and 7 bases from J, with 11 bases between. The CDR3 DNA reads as TGTGCCAGCTCACCAGTTCTGGGTACTGAAAAACTGTTTTTT. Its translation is CASSPVLGTEKLFF.

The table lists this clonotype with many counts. The CDR3 protein is CAISDQGWNEQFF. The CDR3 nucleotides read TGTGCCATCAGTGATCAGGGTTGGAATGAGCAGTTCTTC. This rearrangement joins TRBV10-3 to TRBJ2-1, with a possible D match to TRBD1 (5 bases). The CDR3 is made up of 13 amino acids. V lost 3 bases to trimming and J lost 7 bases, with 10 bases between them. Germline V gene data show CDR1 as ENHRY and CDR2 as SYGVKD.

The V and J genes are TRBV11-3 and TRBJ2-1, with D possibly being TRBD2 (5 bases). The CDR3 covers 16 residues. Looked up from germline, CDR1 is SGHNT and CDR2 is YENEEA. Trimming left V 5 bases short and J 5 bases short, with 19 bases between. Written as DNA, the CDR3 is TGTGCCAGCAGCCAAAACGGCGACTATTTGAACAATGAGCAGTTCTTC. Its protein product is CASSQNGDYLNNEQFF.

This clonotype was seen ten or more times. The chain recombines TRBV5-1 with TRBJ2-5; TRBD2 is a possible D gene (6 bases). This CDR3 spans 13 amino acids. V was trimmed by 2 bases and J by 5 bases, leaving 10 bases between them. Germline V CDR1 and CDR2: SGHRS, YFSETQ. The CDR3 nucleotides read TGCGCCAGCAGCTTAGGAGGGGACGAGACCCAGTACTTC. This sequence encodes CASSLGGDETQYF.

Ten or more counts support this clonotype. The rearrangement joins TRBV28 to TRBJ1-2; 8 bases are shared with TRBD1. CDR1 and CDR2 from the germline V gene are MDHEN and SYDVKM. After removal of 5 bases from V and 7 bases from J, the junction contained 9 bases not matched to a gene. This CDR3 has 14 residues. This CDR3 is CASSLPQGAGGYTF. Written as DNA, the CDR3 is TGTGCCAGCAGTCTGCCGCAGGGGGCGGGTGGCTACACCTTC.

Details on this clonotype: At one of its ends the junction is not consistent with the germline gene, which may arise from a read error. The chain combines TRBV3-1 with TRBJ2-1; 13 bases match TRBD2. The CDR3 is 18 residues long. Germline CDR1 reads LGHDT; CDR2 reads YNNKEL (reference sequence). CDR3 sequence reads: CTSSQAPGGLAGLNEQFF. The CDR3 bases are TGTACCAGCAGCCAAGCACCCGGGGGACTAGCGGGGCTCAATGAGCAGTTCTTC.

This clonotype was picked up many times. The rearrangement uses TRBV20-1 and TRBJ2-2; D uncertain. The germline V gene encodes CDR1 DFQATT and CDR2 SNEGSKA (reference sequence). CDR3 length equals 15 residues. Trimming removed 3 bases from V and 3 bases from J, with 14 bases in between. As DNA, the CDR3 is TGCAGTGCTAGTGATGTCGGGCGTGACACCGGGGAGCTGTTTTTT. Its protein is CSASDVGRDTGELFF.